This TCR beta chain was observed in a study of cytomegalovirus exposure and HLA in healthy donors. 13 Jbeta primers and 60 Vbeta primers were used for the PCR. Clones were read by immunoSEQ multiplex PCR, and TCRdb kept only the in-frame ones, dropping some. The table shows around 120,000 clones, with roughly 78% occurring only once. Comments on this clone: What it recognizes is unknown.

Study-wide findings and caveats: Later on, an analysis showed TCR association rates differing by HLA locus, with DRB1 the most and HLA-C the fewest. The study labeled fewer than 200 TCR beta chains cytomegalovirus-associated.

At sampling all donors were nominally healthy, likely with unrecorded immune exposures. This CDR3 has 14 amino acids. In germline, CDR1 is SGHVS, CDR2 FNYEAQ. The V gene end was trimmed by 5 bases and the J gene end by 4 bases; junction bases not matched to a gene: 4. This sequence joins TRBV7-6 and TRBJ2-3, with 9 bases lining up with TRBD2. The sequencing sample was made of PBMCs. This TCR was sampled from a man aged 25 to 40 in good health and CMV-seronegative. The CDR3 sequence is CASSKAGGPDTQYF. The CDR3, as DNA: TGTGCCAGCAGCAAAGCGGGAGGCCCAGATACGCAGTATTTT.